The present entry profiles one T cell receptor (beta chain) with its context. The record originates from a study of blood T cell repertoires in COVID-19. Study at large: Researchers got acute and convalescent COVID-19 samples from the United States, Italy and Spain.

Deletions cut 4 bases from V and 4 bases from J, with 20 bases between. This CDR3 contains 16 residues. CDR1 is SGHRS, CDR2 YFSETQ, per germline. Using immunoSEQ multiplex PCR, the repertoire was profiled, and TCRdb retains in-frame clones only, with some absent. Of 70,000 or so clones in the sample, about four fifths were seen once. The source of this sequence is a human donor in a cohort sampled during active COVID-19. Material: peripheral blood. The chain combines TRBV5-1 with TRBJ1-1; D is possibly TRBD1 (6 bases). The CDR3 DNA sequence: TGCGCCAGCAGCGACGTACGCCGGGGGGCTAGCACTGAAGCTTTCTTT. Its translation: CASSDVRRGASTEAFF. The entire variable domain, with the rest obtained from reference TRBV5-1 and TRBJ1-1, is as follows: KAGVTQTPRYLIKTRGQQVTLSCSPISGHRSVSWYQQTPGQGLQFLFEYFSETQRNKGNFPGRFSGRQFSNSRSEMNVSTLELGDSALYLCASSDVRRGASTEAFFGQGTRLTVV.